The source of this TCR beta chain is a study of T cell responses to AZD1222 COVID-19 vaccine. This table comes from immunoSEQ multiplex PCR, and its TCRdb copy is limited to in-frame clones, with some not included. The table records fewer than 130,000 clones, approximately 85% of them present only once. To note about this clone: What it binds is not known.

V gave up 7 bases and J gave up 4 bases, with 13 bases separating them. This CDR3 contains 13 residues. CDR1 and CDR2 from the germline V gene are MNHEY and SVGAGI. Study-level results: Sampling that yielded the repertoires occurred only after the peak T cell response.

The source was peripheral blood, collected on day 0 of AZD1222 vaccination. The receptor's source is an adult in good health. The chain combines TRBV6-5 with TRBJ1-1, with unresolved D. For the CDR3, the DNA is TGTGCCAGCACTAGTAGTTCGGGCACTGAAGCTTTCTTT. It encodes CASTSSSGTEAFF.